The 10 T cell receptor beta chains below were found in one sample sequenced in a study of ipilimumab plus nivolumab after autologous stem cell transplantation. Libraries were prepared by immunoSEQ multiplex PCR; TCRdb keeps only in-frame clonotypes and omits some of them. The data show roughly 86,000 clones, 75% to 85% seen once. This material consisted of PBMCs, taken in a trial of ipilimumab plus nivolumab as post-transplant consolidation. The receptor source for this set is a male donor with diffuse large B-cell lymphoma.

The V gene is TRBV2, the J gene TRBJ2-3; 13 bases line up with TRBD2. Germline V gene sequence: CDR1 SNHLY, CDR2 FYNNEI. This CDR3 region has 15 residues. J was trimmed by 2 bases and V by 7 bases; bases with no gene match: 3. The CDR3 sequence is CASTTSGGVTDTQYF. CDR3 DNA sequence: TGTGCCAGCACTACTAGCGGGGGGGTCACAGATACGCAGTATTTT. Together with reference TRBV2 and TRBJ2-3, the CDR3 gives the full variable domain: EPEVTQTPSHQVTQMGQEVILRCVPISNHLYFYWYRQILGQKVEFLVSFYNNEISEKSEIFDDQFSVERPDGSNFTLKIRSTKLEDSAMYFCASTTSGGVTDTQYFGPGTRLTVL.

The chain employs TRBV7-2 and TRBJ2-5; 11 bases agree with TRBD2. J lost 2 bases, V lost 4 bases, and 3 bases had no gene match. CDR1 and CDR2 (germline): SGHTA, FQGNSA. The CDR3 is made up of 15 amino acids. The CDR3 region has the DNA TGTGCCAGCAGCTCTAGCGGGGGGCATCAAGAGACCCAGTACTTC. As protein: CASSSSGGHQETQYF.

The chain uses TRBV5-1 and TRBJ2-5; 8 bases match TRBD2. V shed 4 bases, J shed 2 bases, and the junction held 4 bases outside the gene matches. Germline values: CDR1 SGHRS, CDR2 YFSETQ. This CDR3 has 14 residues. CDR3: CASSKRGTQETQYF. In DNA, the CDR3 is TGCGCCAGCAGCAAGCGGGGGACACAAGAGACCCAGTACTTC.

The rearrangement links TRBV11-2 to TRBJ1-4; D is undetermined. The germline gives CDR1 SGHAT, CDR2 FQNNGV. Trimming shortened V by 5 bases and J by 3 bases, and 13 bases separated the two germline ends. The CDR3 covers 15 residues. CDR3 sequence: CASSPRGSANEKLFF. CDR3 bases: TGTGCCAGCAGCCCCCGGGGATCAGCTAATGAAAAACTGTTTTTT.

The V call is TRBV11-2, the J call TRBJ1-5; D is ambiguous. Trimming removed 0 bases from V and 0 bases from J, with 18 bases in between. The CDR3 extends over 19 amino acids. The germline CDR1 and CDR2 sequences are SGHAT and FQNNGV. CDR3 nucleotide sequence: TGTGCCAGCAGCTTAGAGGGAGTCAGAGACTTCTATAGCAATCAGCCCCAGCATTTT. Translating gives CASSLEGVRDFYSNQPQHF.

J is TRBJ1-4 and V is TRBV5-4, with 7 positions matching TRBD1. V was pared by 4 bases and J by 4 bases, with 7 bases of the junction left unmatched. The germline gives CDR1 SGHNT, CDR2 YYREEE (reference sequence). This CDR3 has 15 amino acids. CDR3 DNA sequence: TGTGCCAGCAGCCCACGGACAGGAGATAATGAAAAACTGTTTTTT. Translation: CASSPRTGDNEKLFF.

This chain links TRBV2 with TRBJ1-4, with TRBD1 matching over 7 bases. V lost 10 bases, J lost 3 bases, and 8 bases stayed unmatched. In germline, CDR1 is SNHLY, CDR2 FYNNEI. The CDR3 contains 14 residues. The CDR3 here is CATKGGVANEKLFF. The CDR3 DNA sequence: TGTGCCACCAAAGGGGGCGTAGCTAATGAAAAACTGTTTTTT.

This chain joins TRBV9 and TRBJ2-2, with 7 positions matching TRBD1. Germline values: CDR1 SGDLS, CDR2 YYNGEE. This CDR3 contains 15 residues. V shed 4 bases, J shed 4 bases, and the junction held 7 bases outside the gene matches. The CDR3 is CASSLTGSGTGELFF. The CDR3 DNA follows: TGTGCCAGCAGCCTGACAGGGTCGGGCACCGGGGAGCTGTTTTTT.

A few counts support this clone. The chain employs TRBV29-1 and TRBJ2-3; D possibly uses TRBD1 or TRBD2 (6 bases each). V lost 3 bases, J lost 8 bases, and 18 bases lay in between. The length of the CDR3 is 14 residues. Germline CDR1 and CDR2: SQVTM and ANQGSEA. CDR3 nucleotide sequence: TGCAGCGTTGATGAGGGGGTGGGGGGCGGTACGCAGTATTTT. Protein sequence: CSVDEGVGGGTQYF.

The chain recombines TRBV7-6 with TRBJ2-7; D is unresolved. The CDR3 is 13 amino acids. V gave up 5 bases and J gave up 1 base, with 9 bases separating them. Germline CDR1 is SGHVS and CDR2 is FNYEAQ. The CDR3 coding sequence is TGTGCCAGCAGCATCAGGAATTCCTACGAGCAGTACTTC. Translated, it gives CASSIRNSYEQYF.